This entry lists 25 T cell receptor beta chains sequenced from one sample in a study of blood T cell repertoires in COVID-19. Repertoires were generated with immunoSEQ multiplex PCR, while TCRdb's copy carries only in-frame clones and drops some. The data hold about 210,000 clones, with 88% observed a single time. The source material was peripheral blood. Source of these receptors: a man in his 70s with acute or convalescent COVID-19.

This chain connects TRBV6-2 or TRBV6-3 to TRBJ1-5; TRBD1 aligns across 11 bases. The CDR3 contains 17 residues. The V gene end was trimmed by 2 bases and the J gene end by 0 bases; junction bases not matched to a gene: 3. Germline loops: CDR1 MNHEY, CDR2 SVGEGT. CDR3 nucleotide sequence: TGTGCCAGCAGTTACGGGACAGGGGGGGCTAGCAATCAGCCCCAGCATTTT. As protein: CASSYGTGGASNQPQHF.

The chain recombines TRBV7-9 with TRBJ2-7; TRBD1 aligns across 7 bases. V lost 1 base and J lost 3; bases outside the gene matches: 6. There are 15 residues in the CDR3. Germline CDR1 SEHNR, CDR2 FQNEAQ (reference sequence). The CDR3 loop is CASSLVKGQLYEQYF. The CDR3, as DNA: TGTGCCAGCAGCTTAGTAAAGGGACAGCTCTACGAGCAGTACTTC.

This chain connects TRBV18 to TRBJ1-1; D call uncertain. Germline assignment: CDR1 KGHSH and CDR2 LQKENI. V was pared by 1 base and J by 0 bases, with 12 bases between. The CDR3 is made up of 16 amino acids. The CDR3 DNA follows: TGTGCCAGCTCACCACAAAACAACAAAATGAACACTGAAGCTTTCTTT. Translated: CASSPQNNKMNTEAFF.

CDR3 sequence: CASSLEPGDYGYTF. CDR3 nucleotides: TGTGCCAGCAGCTTAGAACCAGGGGATTATGGCTACACCTTC. This chain uses TRBV7-2 with TRBJ1-2; weak D call: TRBD1 (6 bases). The CDR3 totals 14 residues. V lost 1 base to trimming and J lost 5 bases, with 11 bases between them. The germline V gene has CDR1 SGHTA and CDR2 FQGNSA.

This clone appeared a few times. CDR3 loop: CASSSPGGDRGSAEQYF. The CDR3, as DNA: TGTGCCAGCAGCTCCCCGGGAGGGGACAGGGGATCGGCTGAGCAGTACTTC. The chain combines TRBV7-8 with TRBJ2-7; 10 bases are shared with TRBD1. The ends lost 4 bases at V and 7 bases at J; junction bases unmatched: 16. This CDR3 comprises 17 residues. Germline V gene lookup returns CDR1 SGHVS and CDR2 FQNEAQ.

The chain couples TRBV5-4 to TRBJ2-5, with 12 positions matching TRBD2. V shed 2 bases, J shed 2 bases, and the junction held 4 bases outside the gene matches. Germline CDR1 is SGHNT and CDR2 is YYREEE (reference sequence). CDR3 size: 16 residues. CDR3 residues: CASSLGLAGIQETQYF. DNA for the CDR3: TGTGCCAGCAGCTTAGGACTAGCGGGGATTCAAGAGACCCAGTACTTC.

The V and J genes are TRBV14 and TRBJ1-4, with 7 bases lining up with TRBD1. Trimming took 0 bases from V and 4 from J; bases not matched to a gene: 14. The CDR3 runs to 19 residues. Germline loops: CDR1 SGHDN, CDR2 FVKESK. The CDR3 here is CASSQDTIQGRLFNEKLFF. The CDR3 DNA reads TGTGCCAGCAGCCAAGATACGATACAGGGGCGACTCTTTAATGAAAAACTGTTTTTT. Full variable domain (outside the CDR3, taken from reference TRBV14 and TRBJ1-4): EAGVTQFPSHSVIEKGQTVTLRCDPISGHDNLYWYRRVMGKEIKFLLHFVKESKQDESGMPNNRFLAERTGGTYSTLKVQPAELEDSGVYFCASSQDTIQGRLFNEKLFFGSGTQLSVL.

V gene TRBV5-4 combines with J gene TRBJ2-7; TRBD1 matches 10 bases. The ends lost 3 bases at V and 5 bases at J; junction bases unmatched: 8. This CDR3 has 15 amino acids. Looked up from germline, CDR1 is SGHNT and CDR2 is YYREEE (reference sequence). The CDR3 reads CASSSTGTGVNEQYF. The CDR3 DNA reads TGTGCCAGCAGCTCGACCGGGACAGGGGTTAACGAGCAGTACTTC.

This clone was seen only once. The V and J genes are TRBV18 and TRBJ1-5, with TRBD1 matching over 7 bases. Germline V CDR1 and CDR2: KGHSH, LQKENI. Trimming removed 3 bases from V and 6 bases from J; junction bases left unmatched: 17. The CDR3 spans 18 residues. The CDR3 loop reads CASSPPLLAGGGGQPQHF. The CDR3 bases are TGTGCCAGCTCACCGCCCTTACTGGCCGGAGGGGGCGGTCAGCCCCAGCATTTT. Looking up the rest from reference TRBV18 and TRBJ1-5 gives the full variable domain: NAGVMQNPRHLVRRRGQEARLRCSPMKGHSHVYWYRQLPEEGLKFMVYLQKENIIDESGMPKERFSAEFPKEGPSILRIQQVVRGDSAAYFCASSPPLLAGGGGQPQHFGDGTRLSIL.

The V gene is TRBV12-5, the J gene TRBJ1-6; no firm D call. Looked up from germline, CDR1 is LGHNT and CDR2 is FRNRAP. This CDR3 region has 13 residues. V lost 2 bases and J 10 bases, leaving 9 bases between the germline ends. CDR3 loop: CASGLITESPLHF. The DNA for the CDR3 is TGTGCTAGTGGTTTGATTACAGAATCACCCCTCCACTTT.

The chain couples TRBV10-3 to TRBJ1-5, with a weak D call TRBD1 (6 bases). Germline V lookup: CDR1 ENHRY, CDR2 SYGVKD. Trimming cost V 6 bases and J 1 base, with 13 bases left between them. CDR3 length equals 15 residues. The DNA for the CDR3 is TGTGCCATCAGAGACGGGACACTCAGCAATCAGCCCCAGCATTTT. Protein sequence: CAIRDGTLSNQPQHF.

This clone appeared once. The gene calls are TRBV19 and TRBJ2-1; a weak D match, TRBD1 (5 bases). Germline-derived CDR1 and CDR2 are LNHDA and SQIVND (reference sequence). V was trimmed by 3 bases and J by 8 bases, leaving 20 bases between them. The CDR3 length is 16 residues. In DNA form, the CDR3 reads TGTGCCAGTAGTATGCTAGGGGCTCGTATGAGCGATGAGCAGTTCTTC. It translates to CASSMLGARMSDEQFF.

This chain links TRBV19 with TRBJ1-2, with 12 bases fitting TRBD1. The CDR3 covers 16 residues. Losses at the gene ends were 3 bases for V and 2 bases for J; bases not matched to a gene: 4. Germline CDR1 and CDR2: LNHDA and SQIVND (reference sequence). The CDR3, as DNA: TGTGCCAGTAGTATGGTGGGACAGGGGGCGAACTATGGCTACACCTTC. Its protein is CASSMVGQGANYGYTF.

V and J are TRBV19 and TRBJ2-1; 7 bases are shared with TRBD2. V lost 6 bases and J lost 2; bases outside the gene matches: 1. Germline V gene sequence: CDR1 LNHDA, CDR2 SQIVND (reference sequence). The CDR3 covers 13 residues. CDR3 sequence reads: CASSSGTYNEQFF. The DNA of the CDR3 is TGTGCCAGTAGCAGCGGGACCTACAATGAGCAGTTCTTC. Using reference TRBV19 and TRBJ2-1 for the parts outside the CDR3, the full variable domain is DGGITQSPKYLFRKEGQNVTLSCEQNLNHDAMYWYRQDPGQGLRLIYYSQIVNDFQKGDIAEGYSVSREKKESFPLTVTSAQKNPTAFYLCASSSGTYNEQFFGPGTRLTVL.

The chain links TRBV18 to TRBJ1-5; D is undetermined. The CDR3 runs to 15 residues. The germline gives CDR1 KGHSH, CDR2 LQKENI. Trimming took off 3 bases at V and 1 base at J, with 10 bases between the two ends. CDR3 sequence reads: CASSPPPGSNQPQHF. Here the CDR3 DNA reads TGTGCCAGCTCACCCCCTCCAGGAAGCAATCAGCCCCAGCATTTT. Complete variable domain (other parts from reference TRBV18 and TRBJ1-5): NAGVMQNPRHLVRRRGQEARLRCSPMKGHSHVYWYRQLPEEGLKFMVYLQKENIIDESGMPKERFSAEFPKEGPSILRIQQVVRGDSAAYFCASSPPPGSNQPQHFGDGTRLSIL.

The rearrangement joins TRBV6-5 to TRBJ1-3; TRBD1 matches 7 bases. J lost 2 bases, V lost 3 bases, and 4 bases had no gene match. This CDR3 region has 15 residues. CDR1 and CDR2 from the germline V gene are MNHEY and SVGAGI. CDR3 sequence reads: CASSYLQGTGNTIYF. The DNA for the CDR3 is TGTGCCAGCAGTTATCTACAGGGGACTGGAAACACCATATATTTT.

This clone turned up a few times. The chain is built from TRBV12-3 or TRBV12-4 and TRBJ1-2; D might be TRBD1 (6 bases). The V end lost 6 bases, the J end lost 4 bases, and 12 bases lay between the germline ends. The CDR3 contains 13 residues. CDR3 sequence (DNA): TGTGCCAGCAGAACTTTGGACAGCTATGGCTACACCTTC. Protein product: CASRTLDSYGYTF.

The chain carries TRBV6-5 and TRBJ2-7; no firm D call. Trimming cost V 6 bases and J 1 base, with 16 bases left between them. The V gene's germline CDR1 is MNHEY and CDR2 SVGAGI. The CDR3 runs to 15 residues. This CDR3 reads CASRADRVGSYEQYF. The DNA for the CDR3 is TGTGCCAGCAGGGCCGACCGGGTCGGATCCTACGAGCAGTACTTC.

This chain links TRBV7-2 with TRBJ2-2; a possible D gene is TRBD1 (6 bases). In germline, CDR1 is SGHTA, CDR2 FQGNSA. Trimming took off 5 bases at V and 7 bases at J, with 17 bases between the two ends. The CDR3 contains 15 residues. CDR3 in amino acids: CASSLQQGRSGELFF. CDR3 bases: TGTGCCAGCAGCCTCCAACAGGGCCGGAGCGGGGAGCTGTTTTTT.

The V gene is TRBV7-8, the J gene TRBJ2-5; TRBD2 might be the D (6 bases). V was clipped by 2 bases and J by 5 bases, with 12 bases between them. The CDR3 totals 14 residues. Germline values: CDR1 SGHVS, CDR2 FQNEAQ. In DNA form, the CDR3 reads TGTGCCAGCAGCTTAATCCAGGGAGGCGAGACCCAGTACTTC. As protein: CASSLIQGGETQYF.

The chain has TRBV10-1 and TRBJ2-1, with 16 positions matching TRBD2. V lost 3 bases, J lost 5 bases, and 7 bases stayed unmatched. Germline CDR1 is WNHNN and CDR2 is SYGVQD (reference sequence). The CDR3 runs to 18 residues. CDR3 amino acids: CASSDFSGTSGRDNEQFF. For the CDR3, the DNA is TGCGCCAGCAGTGACTTTTCCGGGACTAGCGGGAGGGACAATGAGCAGTTCTTC.

The J gene is TRBJ2-3, the V gene TRBV21-1; the table's D call TRBD1 went unverified against the DNA. TRBV21-1 represents a pseudogene. The CDR3 runs to 15 residues. The DNA of the CDR3 is TGTGCCAGCAGCAAAGAGGACAGGGCAACAGATACGCAGTATTTT. This codes for CASSKEDRATDTQYF.

CDR3 DNA: TGTGCCAGCAGTTTGGGACAGAGGGGGACTGAAGCTTTCTTT. Protein product: CASSLGQRGTEAFF. This sequence joins TRBV28 and TRBJ1-1, with TRBD1 identical over 7 bases. Unmatched junction bases numbered 6, after V lost 3 bases and J lost 5 bases. Germline CDR1 and CDR2: MDHEN and SYDVKM. The CDR3 runs 14 residues.

This clone has more than one count but fewer than ten. J is TRBJ2-7 and V is TRBV9; D is possibly TRBD2 (6 bases). This CDR3 is built from 15 residues. V was shortened by 0 bases and J by 0 bases, with 10 bases between the two germline ends. The germline CDR1 and CDR2 sequences are SGDLS and YYNGEE. The CDR3, as DNA: TGTGCCAGCAGCGTAGGGGACGGGAGCTCCTACGAGCAGTACTTC. Protein: CASSVGDGSSYEQYF.

The chain joins TRBV9 to TRBJ2-3; maybe TRBD2 (5 bases). V lost 2 bases and J 5 bases, leaving 12 bases between the germline ends. The CDR3 is 14 amino acids. In germline, CDR1 is SGDLS, CDR2 YYNGEE. Here the CDR3 reads CASSVLSGKDTQYF. The CDR3 DNA follows: TGTGCCAGCAGCGTGTTGAGCGGAAAAGATACGCAGTATTTT.